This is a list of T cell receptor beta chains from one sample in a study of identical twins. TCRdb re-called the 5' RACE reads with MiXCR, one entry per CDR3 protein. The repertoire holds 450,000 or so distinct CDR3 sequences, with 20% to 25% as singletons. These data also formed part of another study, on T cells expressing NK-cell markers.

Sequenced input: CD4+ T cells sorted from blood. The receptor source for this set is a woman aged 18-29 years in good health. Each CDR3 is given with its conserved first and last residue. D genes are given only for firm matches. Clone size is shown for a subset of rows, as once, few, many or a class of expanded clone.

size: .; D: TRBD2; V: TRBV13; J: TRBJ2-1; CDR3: CASSYWGRANEQFF; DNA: TGTGCCAGCAGCTACTGGGGGAGGGCCAATGAGCAGTTCTTC
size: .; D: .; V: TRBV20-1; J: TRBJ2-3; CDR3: CSEGVADTQYF; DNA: TGCAGTGAGGGCGTCGCAGATACGCAGTATTTT
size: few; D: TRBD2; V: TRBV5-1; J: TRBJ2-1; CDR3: CASSPNWAGDWNEQFF; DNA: TGCGCCAGCAGCCCCAATTGGGCGGGAGATTGGAATGAGCAGTTCTTC
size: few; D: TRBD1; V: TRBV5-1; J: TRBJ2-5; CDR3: CASSAGQAQETQYF; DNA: TGCGCCAGCAGCGCGGGACAGGCCCAAGAGACCCAGTACTTC
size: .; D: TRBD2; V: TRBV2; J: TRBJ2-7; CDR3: CASTAPLAGLSYEQYF; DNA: TGTGCCAGCACGGCCCCCCTAGCGGGGCTGTCCTACGAGCAGTACTTC
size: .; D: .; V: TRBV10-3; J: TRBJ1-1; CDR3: CAISGTENTEAFF; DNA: TGTGCCATCAGTGGTACAGAGAACACTGAAGCTTTTTTT
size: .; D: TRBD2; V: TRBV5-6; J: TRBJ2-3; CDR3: CASSLVRAGGDTDTQYF; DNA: TGTGCCAGCAGCTTAGTTCGAGCGGGAGGCGACACAGATACGCAGTATTTT
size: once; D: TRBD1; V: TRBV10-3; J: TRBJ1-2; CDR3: CAISARQGAEYGYTF; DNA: TGTGCCATCAGTGCCCGGCAGGGGGCTGAGTATGGCTACACCTTC
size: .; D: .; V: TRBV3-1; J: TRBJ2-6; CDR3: CASSQAGANVLTF; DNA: TGTGCCAGCAGCCAAGCCGGGGCCAACGTCCTGACTTTC
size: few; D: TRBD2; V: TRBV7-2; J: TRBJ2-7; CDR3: CASSAIAGAWEQYF; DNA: TGTGCCAGCAGCGCGATAGCGGGAGCGTGGGAGCAGTACTTC